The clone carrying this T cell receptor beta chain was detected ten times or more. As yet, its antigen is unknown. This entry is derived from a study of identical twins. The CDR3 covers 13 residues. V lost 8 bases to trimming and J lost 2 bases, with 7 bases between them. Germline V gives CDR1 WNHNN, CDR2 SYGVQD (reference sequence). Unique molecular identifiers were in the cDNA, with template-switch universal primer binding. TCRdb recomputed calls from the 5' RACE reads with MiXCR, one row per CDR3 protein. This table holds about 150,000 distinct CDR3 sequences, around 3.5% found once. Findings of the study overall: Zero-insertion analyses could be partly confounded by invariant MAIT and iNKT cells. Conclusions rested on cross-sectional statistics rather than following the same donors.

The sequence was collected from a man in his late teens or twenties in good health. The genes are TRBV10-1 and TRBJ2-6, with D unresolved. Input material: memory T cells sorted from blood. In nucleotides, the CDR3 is TGCGCCAGCTCTCATCCTGGGGCCAACGTCCTGACTTTC. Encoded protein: CASSHPGANVLTF.